The next 23 T cell receptor beta chains were all read from a single sample in a study of graft-versus-host responses after intestinal transplantation. Profiled with immunoSEQ multiplex PCR; TCRdb holds only in-frame clones, not every one. The sample lists tens of thousands of clones; approximately 92% were seen once. Sequences were derived from bone marrow, sampled 700 to 850 days after intestinal transplantation. Receptor source: a human patient who received an intestinal transplant, so some T cells may come from the graft donor.

This clone was found once. The chain employs TRBV5-1 and TRBJ2-2, with 7 bases fitting TRBD1. This CDR3 comprises 16 residues. V shed 4 bases, J shed 3 bases, and the junction held 9 bases outside the gene matches. Germline V gene lookup returns CDR1 SGHRS and CDR2 YFSETQ. The CDR3 DNA sequence: TGCGCCAGCAGCCTACTCACAGGGGCGGACACCGGGGAGCTGTTTTTT. Its translation is CASSLLTGADTGELFF.

The chain carries TRBV9 and TRBJ2-1; D uncertain. This CDR3 region has 14 residues. The V and J ends lost 0 bases and 7 bases respectively, with 11 bases between them. CDR1 is SGDLS and CDR2 is YYNGEE in the germline V gene. CDR3 nucleotide sequence: TGTGCCAGCAGCGTAGAAGAGGTTTGGAATGAGCAGTTCTTC. Its protein is CASSVEEVWNEQFF.

The chain is built from TRBV5-1 and TRBJ1-3; D is undetermined. Germline loops: CDR1 SGHRS, CDR2 YFSETQ. V gave up 5 bases and J gave up 0 bases, with 9 bases separating them. The CDR3 is made up of 14 amino acids. Here the CDR3 DNA reads TGCGCCAGCAGAAGAGCTTACTCTGGAAACACCATATATTTT. Translation: CASRRAYSGNTIYF.

The chain combines TRBV28 with TRBJ1-5, with TRBD1 matching over 7 bases. CDR3 length equals 18 residues. Trimming at V came to 6 bases and at J to 0 bases, leaving 14 bases not matched to a gene. From germline, CDR1 is MDHEN and CDR2 SYDVKM. The CDR3 loop is CASRLLTDRLYSNQPQHF. The CDR3 DNA reads TGTGCCAGCAGGCTACTTACGGACAGGCTGTATAGCAATCAGCCCCAGCATTTT.

The chain couples TRBV10-3 to TRBJ2-4, with D hard to call. Trimming removed 2 bases at V and 0 bases at J, with 5 bases between. Germline CDR1 ENHRY, CDR2 SYGVKD. The CDR3 extends over 14 amino acids. The CDR3 loop is CAISEVLAKNIQYF. DNA for the CDR3: TGTGCCATCAGTGAGGTCCTAGCCAAAAACATTCAGTACTTC.

The chain employs TRBV4-1 and TRBJ1-2; maybe TRBD1 (6 bases). The CDR3 spans 15 residues. Germline V gene sequence: CDR1 MGHRA, CDR2 YSYEKL. V lost 1 base and J 2 bases, leaving 11 bases between the germline ends. The CDR3 DNA reads TGCGCCAGCAGCCAAGTCGGCAGGGGAAACTATGGCTACACCTTC. This translates into CASSQVGRGNYGYTF.

This sequence joins TRBV5-6 and TRBJ1-5, with 7 bases that match TRBD1. This CDR3 is built from 16 residues. The V gene end was trimmed by 4 bases and the J gene end by 3 bases; junction bases not matched to a gene: 10. Germline V CDR1 and CDR2: SGHDT, YYEEEE. CDR3 loop: CASSQWSGQINQPQHF. The CDR3 DNA reads TGTGCCAGCAGCCAGTGGTCGGGACAGATCAATCAGCCCCAGCATTTT.

The chain recombines TRBV7-6 with TRBJ2-1; TRBD2 matches at 9 bases. The V gene end was trimmed by 6 bases and the J gene end by 7 bases; junction bases not matched to a gene: 13. The CDR3 is 16 amino acids. Germline V gene data show CDR1 as SGHVS and CDR2 as FNYEAQ. The CDR3 spells CASSYRIAGEENEQFF. The DNA of the CDR3 is TGTGCCAGCAGTTATCGCATAGCGGGAGAGGAGAATGAGCAGTTCTTC.

The rearrangement joins TRBV4-1 to TRBJ1-2, with 9 nucleotides matching TRBD1. The CDR3 contains 14 residues. CDR1 MGHRA and CDR2 YSYEKL come from the germline V gene. The V and J ends lost 5 bases and 8 bases, in that order; junction bases with no gene match: 9. Here the CDR3 reads CASSAPGQGSGYTF. The CDR3 DNA follows: TGCGCCAGCAGCGCCCCGGGACAGGGCTCAGGCTACACCTTC.

The CDR3 reads CASSHRVDTQYF. The CDR3 DNA is TGTGCCAGCAGCCACCGAGTAGATACGCAGTATTTT. The chain combines TRBV14 with TRBJ2-3, with D uncertain. The CDR3 spans 12 residues. Germline CDR1 SGHDN, CDR2 FVKESK. V was cut by 3 bases and J by 5 bases, with 6 bases left in between.

V usage is TRBV6-5 and J usage is TRBJ2-2; 10 positions agree with TRBD2. This CDR3 has 15 residues. Germline lookup yields CDR1 MNHEY and CDR2 SVGAGI. V lost 2 bases and J lost 5; bases outside the gene matches: 2. This chain's CDR3 is CASSYVAGGTGELFF. The CDR3 nucleotides are TGTGCCAGCAGTTACGTAGCGGGAGGAACCGGGGAGCTGTTTTTT.

The gene calls are TRBV7-9 and TRBJ1-2; the D is unclear. The length of the CDR3 is 14 residues. Germline assignment: CDR1 SEHNR and CDR2 FQNEAQ (reference sequence). Trimming pared 1 base from V and 5 bases from J, leaving 11 bases between. Written as DNA, the CDR3 is TGTGCCAGCAGCTTAGGGGGTCTTATATATGGCTACACCTTC. Its protein is CASSLGGLIYGYTF.

The chain has TRBV11-2 and TRBJ1-2; 8 bases agree with TRBD1. The CDR3 is made up of 15 amino acids. After removal of 0 bases from V and 0 bases from J, the junction contained 0 bases not matched to a gene. From germline, CDR1 is SGHAT and CDR2 FQNNGV. The CDR3 here is CASSLEDRANYGYTF. The CDR3 DNA follows: TGTGCCAGCAGCTTAGAGGACAGGGCTAACTATGGCTACACCTTC. The full variable domain, completed using reference TRBV11-2 and TRBJ1-2, is EAGVAQSPRYKIIEKRQSVAFWCNPISGHATLYWYQQILGQGPKLLIQFQNNGVVDDSQLPKDRFSAERLKGVDSTLKIQPAKLEDSAVYLCASSLEDRANYGYTFGSGTRLTVV.

This clone was seen just once. The chain employs TRBV27 and TRBJ2-3; TRBD1 agrees at 7 bases. The CDR3 sequence is 15 residues long. V lost 4 bases and J lost 3; bases outside the gene matches: 7. The germline V gene has CDR1 MNHEY and CDR2 SMNVEV (reference sequence). The CDR3 DNA reads TGTGCCAGCAGTTACCTCGGACAGGAAACAGATACGCAGTATTTT. Protein: CASSYLGQETDTQYF.

The rearrangement joins TRBV7-9 to TRBJ2-2; D is perhaps TRBD2 (5 bases). V lost 1 base, J lost 0 bases, and 9 bases lay in between. CDR1 is SEHNR, CDR2 FQNEAQ, per germline (reference sequence). This CDR3 is 16 amino acids long. The CDR3 sequence is CASSLGRYPNTGELFF. The DNA for the CDR3 is TGTGCCAGCAGCTTAGGGAGGTACCCGAACACCGGGGAGCTGTTTTTT.

CDR3 amino acids: CASSQVGSNTEAFF. CDR3 nucleotides: TGCGCCAGCAGCCAAGTCGGATCGAACACTGAAGCTTTCTTT. This chain connects TRBV4-1 to TRBJ1-1; D remains ambiguous. There are 14 residues in the CDR3. CDR1 and CDR2 from the germline V gene are MGHRA and YSYEKL. Deletions cut 1 base from V and 1 base from J, with 7 bases between.

This chain links TRBV2 with TRBJ2-3; D may be TRBD2 (6 bases). V was pared by 3 bases and J by 3 bases, with 22 bases between. The CDR3 has 18 amino acids. Germline lookup yields CDR1 SNHLY and CDR2 FYNNEI. The CDR3 sequence is CASSDPGEEVDWTDTQYF. The CDR3 DNA follows: TGTGCCAGCAGTGATCCGGGGGAAGAGGTGGATTGGACAGATACGCAGTATTTT.

The CDR3 DNA sequence: TGTGCCAGCAACCGCGGGGGGTTGAACACCGGGGAGCTGTTTTTT. Protein: CASNRGGLNTGELFF. The rearrangement joins TRBV28 to TRBJ2-2; 8 bases are a match to TRBD2. The CDR3 has 15 amino acids. The V segment lost 7 bases and the J segment 1 base; nucleotides outside the gene matches: 5. In germline, CDR1 is MDHEN, CDR2 SYDVKM.

The gene calls are TRBV10-3 and TRBJ2-6; no definite D call. The ends were cut back, 7 bases at V and 2 bases at J, with 24 bases in the middle. Germline V lookup: CDR1 ENHRY, CDR2 SYGVKD. The CDR3 has 19 amino acids. This CDR3 is CAIKERNGLLSAGANVLTF. CDR3 nucleotide sequence: TGTGCCATCAAAGAGAGGAACGGCCTTCTTTCGGCTGGGGCCAACGTCCTGACTTTC.

The chain uses TRBV19 and TRBJ2-7; no reliable D call. Deletions cut 6 bases from V and 1 base from J, with 7 bases between. Germline values: CDR1 LNHDA, CDR2 SQIVND (reference sequence). CDR3 size: 12 residues. CDR3: CASSPDSYEQYF. The CDR3 DNA is TGTGCCAGTAGCCCAGATTCCTACGAGCAGTACTTC.

J is TRBJ2-2 and V is TRBV7-3; D is unclear. Germline CDR1 is SGHTA and CDR2 is FQGTGA. Trimming pared 3 bases from V and 6 bases from J, leaving 8 bases between. This CDR3 has 13 amino acids. This CDR3 is CASSFQEAGELFF. The CDR3 DNA follows: TGTGCCAGCAGCTTTCAAGAGGCCGGGGAGCTGTTTTTT.

V is TRBV4-2 and J is TRBJ2-3; possible D gene TRBD2, 6 bases. Trimming took off 4 bases at V and 2 bases at J, with 13 bases between the two ends. CDR3 length: 15 amino acids. In germline, CDR1 is LGHNA, CDR2 YNFKEQ. CDR3 sequence (DNA): TGTGCCAGCAGCCGTTCGGCGGGATCCACAGATACGCAGTATTTT. It yields the protein CASSRSAGSTDTQYF.

J is TRBJ1-2 and V is TRBV10-3; no definite D call. CDR1 and CDR2 (germline): ENHRY, SYGVKD. The V gene lost 8 bases and the J gene lost 1 base, with 17 bases spanning the gap. This CDR3 spans 15 amino acids. CDR3 sequence (DNA): TGTGCCATCGGAAGTTCGGTCGGCCTTAACTATGGCTACACCTTC. It encodes CAIGSSVGLNYGYTF.